This T cell receptor (beta chain) was sequenced during a study of response to subunit inactivated influenza vaccine. Notes on the study in general: Each seasonal influenza vaccination, the authors suggested, recruits few new T cells.

This clonotype has more than one count but fewer than ten. Its antigen is not known. The germline V gene has CDR1 DFQATT and CDR2 SNEGSKA (reference sequence). V gave up 3 bases and J gave up 1 base; unmatched junction bases: 18. CDR3 length: 21 residues. TCRdb processed the RT-PCR reads anew with MiXCR; each CDR3 protein has one entry. This table holds approximately 490,000 distinct CDR3 sequences, approximately 7.8% found once. This receptor was obtained from a man between 50 and 69 years old who received an inactivated influenza vaccine. V is TRBV20-1 and J is TRBJ2-3; 14 positions agree with TRBD2. Sequencing was performed on PBMCs from blood, taken less than 30 months after vaccination. CDR3 region: CSARPGLRPGLAGVGTDTQYF. The DNA for the CDR3 is TGCAGTGCTAGGCCTGGGCTCCGGCCGGGACTAGCGGGAGTGGGCACAGATACGCAGTATTTT.